These 4 T cell receptor beta chains were sequenced from one sample in a study of blood T cell repertoires in COVID-19. Some clones are missing from TCRdb's copy, which holds only in-frame ones; the method was immunoSEQ multiplex PCR. This table has 150,000 to 200,000 clones, 60% to 80% appearing once. Sequencing was carried out using peripheral blood. The receptors here all came from a woman in her 70s with acute or convalescent COVID-19.

The CDR3 region is CASSLAETIQETQYF. CDR3 coding DNA: TGTGCCAGCAGCTTAGCCGAGACAATCCAAGAGACCCAGTACTTC. The chain recombines TRBV7-9 with TRBJ2-5; no clear D gene. This CDR3 comprises 15 residues. From germline, CDR1 is SEHNR and CDR2 FQNEAQ (reference sequence). V was clipped by 0 bases and J by 1 base, with 9 bases between them.

This rearrangement joins TRBV10-2 to TRBJ1-5; the match to TRBD1 covers 9 bases. The length of the CDR3 is 13 residues. Germline trimming cut 2 bases from V and 16 bases from J; bases unmatched to any gene: 9. The germline CDR1 and CDR2 sequences are WSHSY and SAAADI. CDR3 sequence: CASSESPTGGGHF. DNA for the CDR3: TGCGCCAGCAGTGAGAGCCCGACAGGGGGAGGTCATTTT.

The chain carries TRBV10-3 and TRBJ2-7, with a tentative D call TRBD2 (5 bases). V shed 10 bases and J shed 3 bases, with 13 bases lying between them. Looked up from germline, CDR1 is ENHRY and CDR2 is SYGVKD. The CDR3 consists of 12 residues. The CDR3 bases are TGTGCCACAGGACTCACCAACTACGAGCAGTACTTC. Protein sequence: CATGLTNYEQYF.

V gene TRBV6-2 or TRBV6-3 combines with J gene TRBJ2-1; 11 nucleotides align to TRBD2. The V gene end was trimmed by 4 bases and the J gene end by 5 bases; junction bases not matched to a gene: 4. The CDR3 runs 15 residues. Germline V gives CDR1 MNHEY, CDR2 SVGEGT. The CDR3 is CASSSLAGGNNEQFF. The CDR3 DNA reads as TGTGCCAGCAGTTCTTTAGCGGGAGGGAACAATGAGCAGTTCTTC.